This T cell receptor beta chain was captured by sequencing in a study of cytomegalovirus exposure and HLA in healthy donors. This clone was observed a few times. What it binds is unknown. General study findings and limits: Highly shared sequence variants in one cluster were likely a sequencing artifact. Whilst most TCR sequences proved rare, a subset of public TCRs occurred across many donors. Donors belonging to an Asian-associated ancestry cluster reportedly showed fewer N-insertions in productive TCRs than the roughly 700-donor mean, according to what a later analysis found. Investigators reported 164 TCR beta chains as tied to cytomegalovirus.

The primer mix had 60 Vbeta and 13 Jbeta primers. Measured with immunoSEQ multiplex PCR; TCRdb has only the in-frame clones, and not every one. This table has 150,000 to 250,000 clones, around three quarters appearing once. The receptor's source is a woman in her twenties or thirties in good health and CMV-seropositive. Sequencing was performed on PBMCs.

This chain's CDR3 is CASRIFYRVDQPQHF. Written as DNA, the CDR3 is TGTGCCAGCAGGATATTCTACAGGGTTGATCAGCCCCAGCATTTT. The V call is TRBV6-5, the J call TRBJ1-5; D perhaps matches TRBD1 (6 bases). The germline V gene encodes CDR1 MNHEY and CDR2 SVGAGI. The CDR3 covers 15 residues. V lost 6 bases and J lost 5, with 17 bases in between.